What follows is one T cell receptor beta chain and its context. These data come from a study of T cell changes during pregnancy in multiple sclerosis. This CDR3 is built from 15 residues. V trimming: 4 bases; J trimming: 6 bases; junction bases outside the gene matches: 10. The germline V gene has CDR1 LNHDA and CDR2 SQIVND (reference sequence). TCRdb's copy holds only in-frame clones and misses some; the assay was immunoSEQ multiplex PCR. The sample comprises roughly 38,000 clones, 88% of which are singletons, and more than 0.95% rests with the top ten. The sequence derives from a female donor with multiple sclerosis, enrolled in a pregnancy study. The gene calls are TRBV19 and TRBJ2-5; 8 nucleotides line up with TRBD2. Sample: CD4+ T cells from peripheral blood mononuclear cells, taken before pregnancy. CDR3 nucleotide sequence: TGTGCCAGTAGTACAGAGGGACTAGTTACGAAGACCCAGTACTTC. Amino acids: CASSTEGLVTKTQYF.